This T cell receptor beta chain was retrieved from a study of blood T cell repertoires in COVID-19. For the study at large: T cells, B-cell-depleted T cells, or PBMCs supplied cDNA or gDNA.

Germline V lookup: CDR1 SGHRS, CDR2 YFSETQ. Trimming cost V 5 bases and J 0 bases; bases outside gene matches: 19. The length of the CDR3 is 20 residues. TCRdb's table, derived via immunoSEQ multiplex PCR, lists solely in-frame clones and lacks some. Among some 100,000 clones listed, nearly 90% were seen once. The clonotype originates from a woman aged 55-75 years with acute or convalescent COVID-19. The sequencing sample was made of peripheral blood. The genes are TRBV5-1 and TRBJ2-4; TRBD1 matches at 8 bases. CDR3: CASRNGEEGQGLLAKNIQYF. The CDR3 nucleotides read TGCGCCAGCAGGAACGGAGAGGAAGGACAGGGACTCCTAGCCAAAAACATTCAGTACTTC.